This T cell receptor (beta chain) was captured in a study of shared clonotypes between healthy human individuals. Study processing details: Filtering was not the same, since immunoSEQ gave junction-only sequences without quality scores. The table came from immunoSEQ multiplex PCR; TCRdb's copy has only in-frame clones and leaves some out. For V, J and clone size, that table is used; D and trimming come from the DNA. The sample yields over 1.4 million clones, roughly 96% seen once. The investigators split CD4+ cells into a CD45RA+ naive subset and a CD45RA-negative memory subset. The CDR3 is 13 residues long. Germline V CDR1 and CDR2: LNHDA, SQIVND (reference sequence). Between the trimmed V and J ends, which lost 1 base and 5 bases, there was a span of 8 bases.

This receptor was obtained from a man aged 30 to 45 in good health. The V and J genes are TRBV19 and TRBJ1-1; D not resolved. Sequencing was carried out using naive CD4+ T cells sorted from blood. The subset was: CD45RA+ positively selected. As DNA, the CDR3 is TGTGCCAGTAGTATAGGGATTACGACTGAAGCTTTCTTT. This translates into CASSIGITTEAFF.